These 30 T cell receptor beta chains were sequenced from one sample in a study of OX40 agonist ivuxolimab in advanced cancers. TCRdb's table, derived via immunoSEQ multiplex PCR, lists solely in-frame clones and lacks some. The table records about 73,000 clones, 80% to 95% of them present only once. Sequences were derived from CD4+ or CD8+ T cells sorted from blood, sampled in a trial of the OX40 agonist ivuxolimab. Receptors were obtained from an adult with an advanced solid tumor such as melanoma, head and neck, liver or kidney cancer.

This chain connects TRBV27 to TRBJ2-1; 11 bases fit TRBD2. In germline, CDR1 is MNHEY, CDR2 SMNVEV (reference sequence). CDR3 length equals 16 residues. V shed 5 bases, J shed 9 bases, and the junction held 12 bases outside the gene matches. CDR3 in DNA: TGTGCCAGCAGTCCACTTTTAGCGGGAGGGGTGGGTGAGCAGTTCTTC. As protein: CASSPLLAGGVGEQFF.

The chain joins TRBV30 to TRBJ1-3, with a possible D match to TRBD1 (5 bases). V was pared by 4 bases and J by 0 bases, with 10 bases between. The germline V gene has CDR1 GTSNPN and CDR2 SVGIG (reference sequence). The CDR3 runs 14 residues. The CDR3 loop reads CAWKGLFSGNTIYF. Here the CDR3 DNA reads TGTGCCTGGAAGGGACTTTTCTCTGGAAACACCATATATTTT.

The CDR3 nucleotides read TGTGCCACCAGCAGAGATGGGGCAGGAGATTTGATCGAGCAGTACTTC. This codes for CATSRDGAGDLIEQYF. V is TRBV15 and J is TRBJ2-7; a possible D gene is TRBD1 (5 bases). V was trimmed by 0 bases and J by 6 bases, leaving 18 bases between them. The CDR3 consists of 16 residues. Germline V gene lookup returns CDR1 LNHNV and CDR2 YYDKDF (reference sequence).

The chain recombines TRBV6-4 with TRBJ1-1; D is undetermined. From germline, CDR1 is MRHNA and CDR2 SNTAGT. The CDR3 length is 13 residues. Trimming removed 7 bases from V and 1 base from J, with 10 bases in between. CDR3 loop: CASKVQPNTEAFF. The DNA for the CDR3 is TGTGCCAGCAAGGTCCAGCCGAACACTGAAGCTTTCTTT.

V is TRBV6-6 and J is TRBJ1-5; 8 bases match TRBD1. CDR3 length: 15 amino acids. Germline V gene data show CDR1 as MNHNY and CDR2 as SVGAGI (reference sequence). Germline trimming cut 6 bases from V and 3 bases from J; bases unmatched to any gene: 7. The CDR3 loop reads CASRGTGAFNQPQHF. For the CDR3, the DNA is TGTGCCAGCAGGGGGACAGGAGCTTTCAATCAGCCCCAGCATTTT.

The J gene is TRBJ2-1, the V gene TRBV7-9, with 12 positions matching TRBD2. The CDR3 sequence is 16 residues long. Germline CDR1 and CDR2: SEHNR and FQNEAQ (reference sequence). V lost 5 bases to trimming and J lost 7 bases; unmatched junction nucleotides: 9. This chain's CDR3 is CASSPPGLAGMNEQFF. The CDR3 DNA is TGTGCCAGCAGCCCCCCCGGACTAGCGGGAATGAATGAGCAGTTCTTC.

The V gene is TRBV30, the J gene TRBJ2-3, with D perhaps assigned TRBD1 or TRBD2 (5 bases each). This CDR3 is built from 13 residues. Germline V gene data show CDR1 as GTSNPN and CDR2 as SVGIG (reference sequence). Trimming took off 7 bases at V and 0 bases at J, with 11 bases between the two ends. CDR3 sequence reads: CASVGVSTDTQYF. The DNA for the CDR3 is TGTGCCTCAGTGGGGGTTAGCACAGATACGCAGTATTTT.

This clone was recorded only once. The chain is built from TRBV4-3 and TRBJ2-1; 9 bases align to TRBD2. The ends lost 3 bases at V and 5 bases at J; junction bases unmatched: 17. Germline CDR1 and CDR2: LGHNA and YSLEER. The CDR3 totals 19 residues. The CDR3 bases are TGCGCCAGCAGCCACTGGGTGACGTTGCGGGAGGGCATCCACAATGAGCAGTTCTTC. Protein: CASSHWVTLREGIHNEQFF.

The V call is TRBV28, the J call TRBJ2-5; no definite D call. The CDR3 extends over 11 amino acids. Germline-derived CDR1 and CDR2 are MDHEN and SYDVKM. Trimming removed 2 bases from V and 5 bases from J, with 3 bases in between. Written as DNA, the CDR3 is TGTGCCAGCAGTTTAGACGAGACCCAGTACTTC. Protein sequence: CASSLDETQYF.

V and J are TRBV4-3 and TRBJ2-1, with TRBD2 identical over 7 bases. V lost 4 bases, J lost 8 bases, and 5 bases stayed unmatched. Germline V CDR1 and CDR2: LGHNA, YSLEER. This CDR3 has 13 amino acids. CDR3 nucleotide sequence: TGCGCCAGCAGCCTTAAGGGAGGGCATGAGCAGTTCTTC. It is translated as CASSLKGGHEQFF.

The chain combines TRBV28 with TRBJ1-5; no definite D call. The V end was cut by 6 bases, the J end by 4 bases, with 16 bases between. Germline V gene sequence: CDR1 MDHEN, CDR2 SYDVKM. The CDR3 covers 15 residues. CDR3 sequence: CASSPTSPSNQPQHF. The CDR3 DNA reads TGTGCCAGCAGCCCAACGTCCCCAAGTAATCAGCCCCAGCATTTT.

The rearrangement joins TRBV5-1 to TRBJ2-3; no definite D call. Trimming removed 7 bases from V and 3 bases from J, with 15 bases in between. Germline lookup yields CDR1 SGHRS and CDR2 YFSETQ. The CDR3 length is 14 residues. The CDR3: CASAVADLTDTQYF. CDR3 nucleotide sequence: TGCGCCAGCGCAGTCGCGGATCTGACAGATACGCAGTATTTT. The full variable domain, with the rest looked up from reference TRBV5-1 and TRBJ2-3, is KAGVTQTPRYLIKTRGQQVTLSCSPISGHRSVSWYQQTPGQGLQFLFEYFSETQRNKGNFPGRFSGRQFSNSRSEMNVSTLELGDSALYLCASAVADLTDTQYFGPGTRLTVL.

V usage is TRBV14 and J usage is TRBJ1-2, with D unresolved. Trimming cost V 1 base and J 8 bases, with 11 bases left between them. Germline CDR1 is SGHDN and CDR2 is FVKESK. CDR3 size: 13 residues. The CDR3 bases are TGTGCCAGCAGCCAAGGGGCAGTTTGGGGCTACACCTTC. Encoded protein: CASSQGAVWGYTF.

The chain couples TRBV19 to TRBJ2-3; TRBD1 agrees at 7 bases. Trimming removed 8 bases from V and 1 base from J; junction bases left unmatched: 6. The CDR3 sequence is 14 residues long. Germline CDR1 reads LNHDA; CDR2 reads SQIVND (reference sequence). This chain's CDR3 is CASASGTGTDTQYF. DNA of the CDR3: TGTGCCAGTGCCTCCGGGACAGGCACAGATACGCAGTATTTT. Full variable domain (missing parts from reference TRBV19 and TRBJ2-3): DGGITQSPKYLFRKEGQNVTLSCEQNLNHDAMYWYRQDPGQGLRLIYYSQIVNDFQKGDIAEGYSVSREKKESFPLTVTSAQKNPTAFYLCASASGTGTDTQYFGPGTRLTVL.

The chain combines TRBV19 with TRBJ2-2; TRBD2 agrees at 9 bases. Germline trimming cut 7 bases from V and 7 bases from J; bases unmatched to any gene: 7. The germline gives CDR1 LNHDA, CDR2 SQIVND (reference sequence). CDR3 length equals 14 residues. The CDR3 DNA reads as TGTGCCAGTAAGCTAGCGGGACTGGTCGGGGAGCTGTTTTTT. Encoded protein: CASKLAGLVGELFF.

This clone appeared a single time. The chain combines TRBV6-1 with TRBJ1-5; unclear D gene. This CDR3 comprises 12 residues. Germline assignment: CDR1 MNHNS and CDR2 SASEGT. V lost 1 base, J lost 4 bases, and 2 bases lay in between. The CDR3 is CASSEVNQPQHF. CDR3 nucleotide sequence: TGTGCCAGCAGTGAAGTGAATCAGCCCCAGCATTTT.

This clone is a singleton in its sample. DNA for the CDR3: TGTGCCAGCAGTTCCAATGGGGCAGATACGCAGTATTTT. Encoded protein: CASSSNGADTQYF. The J gene is TRBJ2-3, the V gene TRBV27, with D uncertain. The germline V gene encodes CDR1 MNHEY and CDR2 SMNVEV (reference sequence). The CDR3 covers 13 residues. V lost 4 bases and J 4 bases, leaving 9 bases between the germline ends.

The chain combines TRBV28 with TRBJ2-4; the D is unclear. This CDR3 has 14 amino acids. Deletions cut 5 bases from V and 2 bases from J, with 10 bases between. In germline, CDR1 is MDHEN, CDR2 SYDVKM. Here the CDR3 reads CASSPVETKNIQYF. The CDR3 DNA follows: TGTGCCAGCAGTCCCGTAGAAACCAAAAACATTCAGTACTTC.

This clone was picked up one time. The chain is built from TRBV7-3 and TRBJ2-1; D uncertain. The CDR3 covers 13 residues. Trimming left V 0 bases short and J 10 bases short, with 10 bases between. Per the germline V gene, CDR1 is SGHTA and CDR2 is FQGTGA. The CDR3 nucleotides are TGTGCCAGCAGCTTAACTCTAGGCGGAGAGCAGTTCTTC. This encodes CASSLTLGGEQFF.

The chain recombines TRBV5-4 with TRBJ2-3; 9 nucleotides agree with TRBD2. The V segment lost 2 bases and the J segment 6 bases; nucleotides outside the gene matches: 10. Germline assignment: CDR1 SGHNT and CDR2 YYREEE (reference sequence). The CDR3 is 16 residues long. CDR3 residues: CASSFNLIAGADTQYF. The CDR3, as DNA: TGTGCCAGCAGCTTCAACCTGATAGCGGGGGCCGATACGCAGTATTTT.

The chain is built from TRBV21-1 and TRBJ2-5. TRBV21-1 is listed as a pseudogene. The CDR3 runs to 18 residues. The CDR3 spells CASITHNHTRRQQETQYF. In DNA, the CDR3 is TGTGCCAGCATCACCCACAACCATACCAGGAGACAACAAGAGACCCAGTACTTC.

The V and J genes are TRBV30 and TRBJ2-3, with a tentative D call TRBD1 (6 bases). CDR3 length equals 14 residues. CDR1 and CDR2 (germline): GTSNPN, SVGIG (reference sequence). Deletions cut 4 bases from V and 2 bases from J, with 13 bases between. In nucleotides, the CDR3 is TGTGCCTGGATTGCAGGGGCCCCCACAGATACGCAGTATTTT. It codes for CAWIAGAPTDTQYF.

The V gene is TRBV7-2, the J gene TRBJ2-2; 8 nucleotides align to TRBD1. V dropped 5 bases and J dropped 6; count of bases not matched to a gene: 2. CDR3 length: 13 amino acids. The germline CDR1 and CDR2 sequences are SGHTA and FQGNSA. The CDR3 DNA reads as TGTGCCAGCAGCCCGGACAGGGCCGGGGAGCTGTTTTTT. This codes for CASSPDRAGELFF.

The chain carries TRBV5-4 and TRBJ1-1, with unresolved D. Germline CDR1 SGHNT, CDR2 YYREEE (reference sequence). V shed 1 base and J shed 1 base, with 14 bases lying between them. The CDR3 is 16 amino acids. The CDR3 DNA sequence: TGTGCCAGCAGCTTGAGGGTAACCGTTTCGAACACTGAAGCTTTCTTT. Translating gives CASSLRVTVSNTEAFF.

V gene TRBV12-5 combines with J gene TRBJ2-5; 7 bases are shared with TRBD1. The germline gives CDR1 LGHNT, CDR2 FRNRAP. V lost 6 bases and J lost 1; bases outside the gene matches: 2. The CDR3 covers 13 residues. The CDR3 spells CASGRDSQETQYF. The CDR3 region has the DNA TGTGCTAGTGGACGGGACAGCCAAGAGACCCAGTACTTC.

CDR3 sequence reads: CASSLHRVGAFF. CDR3 nucleotides: TGTGCCAGCAGCCTCCACAGGGTTGGAGCTTTCTTT. This chain connects TRBV28 to TRBJ1-1, with D perhaps TRBD1 (6 bases). The germline CDR1 and CDR2 sequences are MDHEN and SYDVKM. The CDR3 is 12 residues long. The germline V and J ends were trimmed by 6 bases and 10 bases, with 15 bases remaining between them.

V gene TRBV27 combines with J gene TRBJ1-6; D gene ambiguous. This CDR3 is built from 11 residues. The V end was cut by 8 bases, the J end by 6 bases, with 5 bases between. The germline V gene has CDR1 MNHEY and CDR2 SMNVEV (reference sequence). The chain's CDR3 is CASYGNSPLHF. In DNA form, the CDR3 reads TGTGCCAGCTACGGTAATTCACCCCTCCACTTT.

The rearrangement uses TRBV11-3 and TRBJ2-1; TRBD2 agrees at 9 bases. Per germline, CDR1 SGHNT and CDR2 YENEEA. The trim removed 3 bases at V and 0 bases at J, leaving 3 bases unmatched. The CDR3 covers 16 residues. CDR3 in DNA: TGTGCCAGCAGCTTTAGCGGGAGTAGCTCCTACAATGAGCAGTTCTTC. This gives the protein CASSFSGSSSYNEQFF.

This clone was seen a single time. The chain couples TRBV10-3 to TRBJ2-7; D ambiguous. The CDR3 is 15 residues long. Between the trimmed V and J ends, which lost 1 base and 1 base, there was a span of 11 bases. Germline V gene data show CDR1 as ENHRY and CDR2 as SYGVKD. CDR3 protein: CAISEYPTGSYEQYF. For the CDR3, the DNA is TGTGCCATCAGTGAGTACCCCACTGGATCCTACGAGCAGTACTTC.

CDR3 nucleotide sequence: TGTGCCAGCAGCTTACGGCGGGAGCCCAATGAGCAGTTCTTC. Amino acid sequence: CASSLRREPNEQFF. The chain has TRBV11-2 and TRBJ2-1; 7 bases fit TRBD2. The ends lost 2 bases at V and 6 bases at J; junction bases unmatched: 4. This CDR3 is built from 14 residues. Germline loops: CDR1 SGHAT, CDR2 FQNNGV.